A single sample is the source of the 8 T cell receptor beta chains below, sequenced in a study of blood T cell repertoires in COVID-19. Sequencing used immunoSEQ multiplex PCR; TCRdb keeps in-frame clones, though not all of them. The sample contains around 150,000 clones, 92% of which appear only once. Input material: peripheral blood. The receptors shown here come from a man aged 30-40 years with COVID-19, enrolled during active disease.

The chain joins TRBV6-5 to TRBJ1-2; TRBD1 aligns across 12 bases. The germline CDR1 and CDR2 sequences are MNHEY and SVGAGI. The CDR3 extends over 14 amino acids. V shed 8 bases and J 8 bases; nucleotides not matched to a gene: 9. The CDR3 spells CASCSGQGAWGYTF. The CDR3, as DNA: TGTGCCAGCTGTTCGGGACAGGGGGCTTGGGGCTACACCTTC.

In its sample, this clone was seen once. The genes are TRBV18 and TRBJ1-3; 7 nucleotides align to TRBD1. The V segment lost 3 bases and the J segment 2 bases; nucleotides outside the gene matches: 7. Germline V gives CDR1 KGHSH, CDR2 LQKENI. CDR3 length: 16 residues. In DNA form, the CDR3 reads TGTGCCAGCTCACCCTATTCAACAGGGGCTGGAAACACCATATATTTT. This gives the protein CASSPYSTGAGNTIYF.

The J gene is TRBJ1-2, the V gene TRBV4-2; no firm D call. Trimming removed 0 bases from V and 2 bases from J, with 4 bases in between. CDR1 and CDR2 (germline): LGHNA, YNFKEQ. The CDR3 extends over 13 amino acids. Here the CDR3 reads CASSQEENYGYTF. The CDR3 DNA is TGTGCCAGCAGCCAAGAAGAGAACTATGGCTACACCTTC.

The rearrangement uses TRBV9 and TRBJ2-7; D remains unclear. The V and J ends lost 2 bases and 6 bases respectively, with 9 bases between them. The CDR3 contains 12 residues. Germline CDR1 reads SGDLS; CDR2 reads YYNGEE. The CDR3 is CASSVYGGEQYF. The CDR3 coding sequence is TGTGCCAGCAGCGTGTACGGCGGCGAGCAGTACTTC.

The chain is built from TRBV11-3 and TRBJ2-3, with a tentative D call TRBD1 (5 bases). The V gene lost 0 bases and the J gene lost 4 bases, with 14 bases spanning the gap. This CDR3 is built from 16 residues. Germline-derived CDR1 and CDR2 are SGHNT and YENEEA. The CDR3 bases are TGTGCCAGCAGCTTAGAAGGGCAGGGCGTTTCAGATACGCAGTATTTT. Protein: CASSLEGQGVSDTQYF.

This chain links TRBV5-4 with TRBJ2-1, with 8 bases identical to TRBD2. Germline CDR1 and CDR2: SGHNT and YYREEE (reference sequence). This CDR3 contains 14 residues. J gave up 0 bases and V 4 bases, and 0 bases lay outside the gene matches. CDR3 sequence: CASSAGGSYNEQFF. The CDR3 DNA reads as TGTGCCAGCAGCGCGGGGGGCTCCTACAATGAGCAGTTCTTC.

This chain connects TRBV11-2 to TRBJ1-1; the D gene is possibly TRBD1 (6 bases). The CDR3 covers 13 residues. V was trimmed by 5 bases and J by 2 bases, leaving 9 bases between them. Germline values: CDR1 SGHAT, CDR2 FQNNGV. CDR3 nucleotide sequence: TGTGCCAGCAGCGACAGGAGAAACACTGAAGCTTTCTTT. The encoded protein is CASSDRRNTEAFF.

The CDR3 DNA reads as TGCGCCAGCAGTTCCAATAGCAATCAGCCCCAGCATTTT. Protein sequence: CASSSNSNQPQHF. The chain employs TRBV10-2 and TRBJ1-5; no definite D call. CDR3 length: 13 amino acids. The ends were cut back, 5 bases at V and 0 bases at J, with 5 bases in the middle. Germline loops: CDR1 WSHSY, CDR2 SAAADI.